This T cell receptor (beta chain) was identified in a study of cytomegalovirus exposure and HLA in healthy donors. As to this clone: Its antigen is as yet unknown.

It was with 60 Vbeta and 13 Jbeta primers that the PCR ran. The assay was immunoSEQ multiplex PCR, and TCRdb's table has in-frame clones only and misses some. Of roughly 89,000 clones in the sample, over 75% were seen once. With V trimmed by 4 bases and J by 0 bases, 9 bases remained unmatched. This CDR3 has 16 residues. The germline V gene has CDR1 SGHNT and CDR2 YYREEE (reference sequence). General observations from the study: In a later analysis, TCR association rates varied by HLA locus: DRB1 most, HLA-C fewest.

The clonotype comes from a man aged 18 to 30 in good health and CMV-seronegative. The V call is TRBV5-4, the J call TRBJ1-1; 7 nucleotides agree with TRBD1. Sequencing input: PBMCs. The DNA of the CDR3 is TGTGCCAGCAGCCTGAATCCCGGGACAGTGAACACTGAAGCTTTCTTT. It yields the protein CASSLNPGTVNTEAFF.